What follows are 12 T cell receptor beta chains derived from one specimen sequenced in a study of cytomegalovirus exposure and HLA in healthy donors. The PCR ran on 60 Vbeta and 13 Jbeta primers. TCRdb's copy holds only in-frame clones and misses some; the assay was immunoSEQ multiplex PCR. The sample lists roughly 200,000 clones, roughly 79% occurring once. Sequenced: PBMCs. These receptors all stem from a man aged 25-45 years in good health and CMV-seronegative.

This clone was seen more than once but under ten times. This chain joins TRBV10-2 and TRBJ2-5; the D gene is possibly TRBD1 (6 bases). The CDR3 consists of 13 residues. With 6 bases removed from V and 5 bases from J, the gap between germline ends came to 13 bases. The germline V gene has CDR1 WSHSY and CDR2 SAAADI. The CDR3 coding sequence is TGCGCCAGCAGGGAACAGGGTGGGGAGACCCAGTACTTC. Amino acids: CASREQGGETQYF.

The chain is built from TRBV27 and TRBJ2-7; D might be TRBD2 (5 bases). V shed 2 bases and J shed 5 bases, with 13 bases lying between them. This CDR3 has 14 amino acids. The germline gives CDR1 MNHEY, CDR2 SMNVEV (reference sequence). Here the CDR3 DNA reads TGTGCCAGCAGTTTAGGGAGTTATCTCGACGAGCAGTACTTC. It translates to CASSLGSYLDEQYF.

J is TRBJ2-3 and V is TRBV5-1, with a possible D match to TRBD1 (6 bases). The CDR3 has 14 residues. CDR1 is SGHRS and CDR2 is YFSETQ in the germline V gene. The V gene lost 2 bases and the J gene lost 5 bases, with 12 bases spanning the gap. This CDR3 reads CASSFTGLGDTQYF. As DNA, the CDR3 is TGCGCCAGCAGCTTCACAGGGCTCGGAGATACGCAGTATTTT. Filled out from reference TRBV5-1 and TRBJ2-3, the complete variable domain reads KAGVTQTPRYLIKTRGQQVTLSCSPISGHRSVSWYQQTPGQGLQFLFEYFSETQRNKGNFPGRFSGRQFSNSRSEMNVSTLELGDSALYLCASSFTGLGDTQYFGPGTRLTVL.

The V and J genes are TRBV7-2 and TRBJ2-3; 8 bases are a match to TRBD2. Losses at the gene ends were 2 bases for V and 0 bases for J; bases not matched to a gene: 4. This CDR3 has 16 residues. Germline CDR1 SGHTA, CDR2 FQGNSA. CDR3 amino acids: CASSLTSGGSTDTQYF. CDR3 DNA sequence: TGTGCCAGCAGCTTAACTAGCGGAGGGAGCACAGATACGCAGTATTTT.

The chain has TRBV7-8 and TRBJ1-4; 10 positions match TRBD1. CDR1 and CDR2 from the germline V gene are SGHVS and FQNEAQ. Trimming removed 6 bases from V and 5 bases from J; junction bases left unmatched: 9. The CDR3 spans 16 residues. CDR3 nucleotide sequence: TGTGCCAGCAGTCTCGACAGGGGGCGAAACAATGAAAAACTGTTTTTT. Encoded protein: CASSLDRGRNNEKLFF.

DNA for the CDR3: TGTGCCAGTAGCCTGGACAACTCCTACGAGCAGTACTTC. Its protein product is CASSLDNSYEQYF. This chain uses TRBV19 with TRBJ2-7, with a possible D match to TRBD1 (5 bases). CDR3 length: 13 amino acids. The V end was cut by 6 bases, the J end by 0 bases, with 9 bases between. CDR1 is LNHDA and CDR2 is SQIVND in the germline V gene (reference sequence). The full variable domain, completed using reference TRBV19 and TRBJ2-7, is DGGITQSPKYLFRKEGQNVTLSCEQNLNHDAMYWYRQDPGQGLRLIYYSQIVNDFQKGDIAEGYSVSREKKESFPLTVTSAQKNPTAFYLCASSLDNSYEQYFGPGTRLTVT.

The chain uses TRBV28 and TRBJ1-2; weak D call: TRBD1 (5 bases). The V end was cut by 2 bases, the J end by 5 bases, with 15 bases between. This CDR3 region has 15 residues. Per the germline V gene, CDR1 is MDHEN and CDR2 is SYDVKM. The CDR3 nucleotides read TGTGCCAGCAGTTTAATAGAGGCAGGGAAATATGGCTACACCTTC. This gives the protein CASSLIEAGKYGYTF.

The chain carries TRBV5-1 and TRBJ2-1; D is unresolved. Germline CDR1 SGHRS, CDR2 YFSETQ. There are 14 residues in the CDR3. V shed 0 bases and J shed 5 bases, with 9 bases lying between them. The CDR3 region has the DNA TGCGCCAGCAGCTTGGGACTGCGAAACAATGAGCAGTTCTTC. It codes for CASSLGLRNNEQFF.

The chain recombines TRBV9 with TRBJ1-2; possibly TRBD1 for D (5 bases). Germline values: CDR1 SGDLS, CDR2 YYNGEE. The CDR3 extends over 16 amino acids. V shed 3 bases and J shed 0 bases, with 15 bases lying between them. The chain's CDR3 is CASSGQGESPNYGYTF. For the CDR3, the DNA is TGTGCCAGCAGCGGGCAGGGTGAAAGCCCTAACTATGGCTACACCTTC.

The chain couples TRBV25-1 to TRBJ2-7, with D maybe TRBD2 (6 bases). The CDR3 contains 16 residues. CDR1 and CDR2 from the germline V gene are MGHDK and SYGVNS. The V end was cut by 3 bases, the J end by 6 bases, with 21 bases between. This CDR3 reads CASSDSPARDRFEQYF. In DNA, the CDR3 is TGTGCCAGCAGTGACTCTCCGGCGCGGGACCGATTCGAGCAGTACTTC.

The chain employs TRBV5-6 and TRBJ2-7; D uncertain. Germline CDR1 and CDR2: SGHDT and YYEEEE. Deletions cut 4 bases from V and 5 bases from J, with 7 bases between. This CDR3 spans 11 amino acids. The CDR3 loop is CASSKTHEQYF. The CDR3 bases are TGTGCCAGCAGCAAAACTCACGAGCAGTACTTC.

This chain links TRBV7-3 with TRBJ2-2, with a weak D call TRBD2 (5 bases). CDR1 and CDR2 (germline): SGHTA, FQGTGA. The CDR3 has 13 residues. V lost 5 bases, J lost 5 bases, and 9 bases lay in between. CDR3 loop: CASSRLATGELFF. The CDR3 DNA is TGTGCCAGCAGCCGTCTAGCAACCGGGGAGCTGTTTTTT.